This T cell receptor (beta chain) came from a study of identical twins. Germline lookup yields CDR1 PRHDT and CDR2 FYEKMQ (reference sequence). V was pared by 2 bases and J by 0 bases, with 12 bases of the junction left unmatched. CDR3 length equals 19 residues. TCRdb ran MiXCR on the 5' RACE reads and lists one entry per CDR3 protein. Here the sample spans 300,000 or so distinct CDR3 sequences, 9.5% being singletons. Separately, the same data were catalogued under a study of yellow fever vaccine responses in identical twins.

The chain recombines TRBV13 with TRBJ2-1; 8 bases agree with TRBD2. This receptor was taken from a woman younger than 35 in good health. What was sequenced was CD8+ T cells sorted from blood. As DNA, the CDR3 is TGTGCCAGCAGCTTAACCCCCGGGCGGGAGGAACTCTCCTACAATGAGCAGTTCTTC. Its protein product is CASSLTPGREELSYNEQFF.